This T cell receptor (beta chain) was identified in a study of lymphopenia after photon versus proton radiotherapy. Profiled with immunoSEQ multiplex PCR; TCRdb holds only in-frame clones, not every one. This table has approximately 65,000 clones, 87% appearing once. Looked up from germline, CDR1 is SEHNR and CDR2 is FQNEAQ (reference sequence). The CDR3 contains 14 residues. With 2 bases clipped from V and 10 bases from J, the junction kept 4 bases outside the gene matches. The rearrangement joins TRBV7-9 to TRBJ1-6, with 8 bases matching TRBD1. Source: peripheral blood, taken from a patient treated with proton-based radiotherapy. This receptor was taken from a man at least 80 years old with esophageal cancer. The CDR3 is CASSLQGARSPLHF. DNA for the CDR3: TGTGCCAGCAGCTTACAGGGGGCCAGGTCACCCCTCCACTTT. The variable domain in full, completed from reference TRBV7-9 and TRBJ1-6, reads DTGVSQNPRHKITKRGQNVTFRCDPISEHNRLYWYRQTLGQGPEFLTYFQNEAQLEKSRLLSDRFSAERPKGSFSTLEIQRTEQGDSAMYLCASSLQGARSPLHFGNGTRLTVT.